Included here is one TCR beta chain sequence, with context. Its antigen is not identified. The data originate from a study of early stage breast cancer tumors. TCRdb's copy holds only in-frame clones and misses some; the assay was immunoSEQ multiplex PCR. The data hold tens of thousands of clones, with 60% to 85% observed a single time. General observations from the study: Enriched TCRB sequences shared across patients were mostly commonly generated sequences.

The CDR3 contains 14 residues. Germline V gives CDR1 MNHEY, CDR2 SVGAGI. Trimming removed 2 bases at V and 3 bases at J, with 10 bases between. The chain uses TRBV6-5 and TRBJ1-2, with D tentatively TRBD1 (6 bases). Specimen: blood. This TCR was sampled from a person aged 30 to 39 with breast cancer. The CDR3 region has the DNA TGTGCCAGCAGTTACGAACAGGGCCACTATGGCTACACCTTC. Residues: CASSYEQGHYGYTF.